This passage covers 29 T cell receptor beta chains from one sample sequenced in a study of vaccination and CD4 T cells after COVID-19. Via MiXCR, TCRdb re-called the PCR reads, giving one row per CDR3 protein. The repertoire includes approximately 40,000 distinct CDR3 sequences, 36% of them detected once, and approximately 6.3% sits in the top ten. The time point was: late sampling 161 to 241 days after vaccination in three convalescent patients. The material was CD4+ T cells from blood, obtained about 7 months after SARS-CoV-2 vaccination. These receptors were obtained from a human donor who had recovered from COVID-19.

V and J are TRBV10-2 and TRBJ2-7, with 8 positions matching TRBD2. There are 18 residues in the CDR3. The V gene end was trimmed by 6 bases and the J gene end by 1 base; junction bases not matched to a gene: 17. The germline gives CDR1 WSHSY, CDR2 SAAADI. The CDR3 here is CASRLGSSGRRRSYEQYF. In DNA, the CDR3 is TGCGCCAGCAGATTAGGGTCTAGCGGGCGCCGGAGGTCCTACGAGCAGTACTTC.

The rearrangement uses TRBV21-1 and TRBJ2-7; TRBD1 is the table's D call, not checked against the DNA. TRBV21-1 is marked as a pseudogene. The CDR3 covers 15 residues. CDR3 protein: CASSFLGTCLYEQYF. In nucleotides, the CDR3 is TGTGCCAGCAGCTTCCTCGGGACATGCCTCTACGAGCAGTACTTC.

The rearrangement joins TRBV18 to TRBJ2-5, with 8 bases matching TRBD2. The junction had 9 bases not matched to a gene; V was cut back by 8 bases and J by 4 bases. In germline, CDR1 is KGHSH, CDR2 LQKENI. The CDR3 sequence is 14 residues long. The CDR3 region has the DNA TGTGCCAGCCTTAACGGCGGGGGGCGAGAGACCCAGTACTTC. It codes for CASLNGGGRETQYF.

Written as DNA, the CDR3 is TGTGCCAGCAGCTTAGGAGACACAGATACGCAGTATTTT. Its translation: CASSLGDTDTQYF. The chain is built from TRBV11-3 and TRBJ2-3, with D hard to call. The CDR3 contains 13 residues. Germline V gene sequence: CDR1 SGHNT, CDR2 YENEEA. Trimming left V 1 base short and J 2 bases short, with 4 bases between.

The V call is TRBV20-1, the J call TRBJ2-1; 11 bases line up with TRBD1. This CDR3 has 14 amino acids. The trim removed 6 bases at V and 8 bases at J, leaving 9 bases unmatched. Germline CDR1 is DFQATT and CDR2 is SNEGSKA (reference sequence). The CDR3 DNA is TGCAGTGCCCCGGGGACAGGGGGATGGTATGAGCAGTTCTTC. This gives the protein CSAPGTGGWYEQFF.

This clonotype is medium-sized in the sample. The gene calls are TRBV20-1 and TRBJ2-5; D might be TRBD1 (5 bases). This CDR3 contains 16 residues. Deletions cut 0 bases from V and 3 bases from J, with 17 bases between. Germline lookup yields CDR1 DFQATT and CDR2 SNEGSKA (reference sequence). In DNA form, the CDR3 reads TGCAGTGCTAGAGATCCTACAGGAGCCCCCGAAGAGACCCAGTACTTC. Translating gives CSARDPTGAPEETQYF.

This chain links TRBV27 with TRBJ1-1; 8 bases agree with TRBD1. The CDR3 is 14 residues long. Germline V gene data show CDR1 as MNHEY and CDR2 as SMNVEV (reference sequence). Trimming removed 6 bases from V and 1 base from J; junction bases left unmatched: 4. Here the CDR3 DNA reads TGTGCCAGCAGCCGGACAGGGACGAACACTGAAGCTTTCTTT. Its translation: CASSRTGTNTEAFF.

The V gene is TRBV20-1, the J gene TRBJ2-1, with 7 bases that match TRBD2. The CDR3 is 10 amino acids. Germline CDR1 reads DFQATT; CDR2 reads SNEGSKA (reference sequence). Trimming cost V 5 bases and J 8 bases; bases outside gene matches: 0. CDR3 in amino acids: CSAREDEQFF. CDR3 nucleotide sequence: TGCAGTGCTCGGGAGGATGAGCAGTTCTTC.

This clonotype was seen more than once but under ten times. This rearrangement joins TRBV24-1 to TRBJ2-7, with D possibly called TRBD1 or TRBD2 (5 bases each). Germline CDR1 reads KGHDR; CDR2 reads SFDVKD. The CDR3 is 14 residues long. Trimming stripped 4 bases from V and 1 base from J, with 10 bases between. CDR3: CATSETGTSYEQYF. The DNA of the CDR3 is TGTGCCACCAGTGAGACCGGGACGTCCTACGAGCAGTACTTC.

The sample holds a few counts of this clonotype. The genes are TRBV20-1 and TRBJ2-7; TRBD2 matches at 8 bases. The CDR3 runs to 12 residues. J lost 5 bases, V lost 5 bases, and 5 bases had no gene match. Germline V gene lookup returns CDR1 DFQATT and CDR2 SNEGSKA (reference sequence). The CDR3 nucleotides are TGCAGTGCTCCCCGTAGCGGGAACGAGCAGTACTTC. Protein: CSAPRSGNEQYF.

On this clonotype: Sequence at one end of the junction differs from germline and may be a read error. The chain employs TRBV20-1 and TRBJ1-2; D uncertain. The germline V gene encodes CDR1 DFQATT and CDR2 SNEGSKA (reference sequence). This CDR3 comprises 14 residues. The CDR3 sequence is CSAGELLGKYGYTF. For the CDR3, the DNA is TGCAGTGCTGGAGAATTGTTGGGAAAATATGGCTACACCTTC.

V and J are TRBV7-9 and TRBJ2-1; D unclear. V was pared by 1 base and J by 15 bases, with 16 bases between. The CDR3 spans 13 residues. CDR1 is SEHNR, CDR2 FQNEAQ, per germline (reference sequence). Here the CDR3 DNA reads TGTGCCAGCAGCTTAGTCGACTCCCGGTGGCCGTTCTTC. It is translated as CASSLVDSRWPFF. The complete variable domain, with remaining parts taken from reference TRBV7-9 and TRBJ2-1, reads DTGVSQNPRHKITKRGQNVTFRCDPISEHNRLYWYRQTLGQGPEFLTYFQNEAQLEKSRLLSDRFSAERPKGSFSTLEIQRTEQGDSAMYLCASSLVDSRWPFFGPGTRLTVL.

The rearrangement links TRBV27 to TRBJ2-1; no definite D call. This CDR3 is built from 15 residues. Germline V gives CDR1 MNHEY, CDR2 SMNVEV (reference sequence). Trimming removed 6 bases at V and 11 bases at J, with 23 bases between. The CDR3 DNA is TGTGCCAGCAGCCCCCGCTTGTCCCTTGAAACCAAGCAGTTCTTC. Its protein is CASSPRLSLETKQFF.

The chain combines TRBV6-5 with TRBJ2-2; D is uncertain. Germline CDR1 reads MNHEY; CDR2 reads SVGAGI. CDR3 length: 14 residues. The V end lost 2 bases, the J end lost 5 bases, and 9 bases lay between the germline ends. CDR3 amino acids: CASSYSDLTGELFF. The CDR3 DNA reads as TGTGCCAGCAGTTACAGTGACCTTACCGGGGAGCTGTTTTTT.

The V call is TRBV4-3, the J call TRBJ2-7; the match to TRBD1 covers 9 bases. The germline V gene encodes CDR1 LGHNA and CDR2 YSLEER. This CDR3 is built from 16 residues. The ends lost 3 bases at V and 3 bases at J; junction bases unmatched: 9. The CDR3 loop reads CASSHQQGASGYEQYF. In DNA, the CDR3 is TGCGCCAGCAGCCACCAACAGGGGGCGAGCGGCTACGAGCAGTACTTC.

DNA of the CDR3: TGTGCCAGCAGTTCGAGACCTTTCGGACAGCCCCAGCATTTT. This codes for CASSSRPFGQPQHF. The J gene is TRBJ1-5, the V gene TRBV7-8; the D is unclear. Per germline, CDR1 SGHVS and CDR2 FQNEAQ. V was trimmed by 6 bases and J by 7 bases, leaving 16 bases between them. This CDR3 contains 14 residues.

This sequence joins TRBV27 and TRBJ1-2; 8 bases match TRBD1. With 5 bases clipped from V and 4 bases from J, the junction kept 12 bases outside the gene matches. Germline CDR1 is MNHEY and CDR2 is SMNVEV (reference sequence). The CDR3 totals 16 residues. For the CDR3, the DNA is TGTGCCAGCAGTCCTAGCGGACAGGGTAGAGGCTATGGCTACACCTTC. Translation gives CASSPSGQGRGYGYTF.

The CDR3 region is CASTPGLAGVYEQYF. CDR3 coding DNA: TGTGCCAGCACCCCAGGACTAGCGGGAGTCTACGAGCAGTACTTC. The chain links TRBV12-3 or TRBV12-4 to TRBJ2-7; 13 bases match TRBD2. V lost 7 bases to trimming and J lost 3 bases; unmatched junction nucleotides: 6. CDR3 length: 15 amino acids.

The chain has TRBV28 and TRBJ2-7; the D is unclear. Trimming removed 2 bases from V and 1 base from J, with 9 bases in between. The CDR3 loop spans 14 amino acids. Germline V gene sequence: CDR1 MDHEN, CDR2 SYDVKM. CDR3 sequence: CASSLGVRSYEQYF. CDR3 DNA sequence: TGTGCCAGCAGTTTAGGCGTGAGGTCCTACGAGCAGTACTTC.

The gene calls are TRBV27 and TRBJ2-7; D might be TRBD2 (6 bases). This CDR3 has 13 residues. The germline V gene encodes CDR1 MNHEY and CDR2 SMNVEV (reference sequence). Trimming shortened V by 6 bases and J by 3 bases, and 12 bases separated the two germline ends. CDR3 in DNA: TGTGCCAGCAGCCTCGGGACTGTCTACGAGCAGTACTTC. It encodes CASSLGTVYEQYF.

The chain employs TRBV20-1 and TRBJ1-1, with D unclear. CDR1 is DFQATT, CDR2 SNEGSKA, per germline (reference sequence). The CDR3 totals 14 residues. The germline V and J ends were trimmed by 3 bases and 1 base, with 12 bases remaining between them. As DNA, the CDR3 is TGCAGTGCTAGGGCGACGAAAAAGAACACTGAAGCTTTCTTT. It codes for CSARATKKNTEAFF.

About this clonotype: It is likely a read error, because the conserved phenylalanine at the end of the CDR3 is missing. The V gene is TRBV6-2 or TRBV6-3, the J gene TRBJ2-1, with no clear D. The CDR3 loop spans 11 amino acids. V was cut by 6 bases and J by 10 bases, with 10 bases left in between. The germline CDR1 and CDR2 sequences are MNHEY and SVGEGT. The CDR3 reads CASRGWGEQFL. The CDR3 DNA follows: TGTGCCAGCAGGGGCTGGGGAGAGCAGTTCCTC.

V gene TRBV19 combines with J gene TRBJ1-5, with a tentative D call TRBD1 (5 bases). V lost 0 bases and J lost 3, with 6 bases in between. The CDR3 contains 14 residues. The germline CDR1 and CDR2 sequences are LNHDA and SQIVND (reference sequence). CDR3 amino acids: CASSIEGPNQPQHF. CDR3 nucleotide sequence: TGTGCCAGTAGTATAGAGGGGCCCAATCAGCCCCAGCATTTT.

This chain connects TRBV30 to TRBJ2-7; TRBD2 is a possible D gene (6 bases). The CDR3 has 14 residues. The V gene lost 1 base and the J gene lost 2 bases, with 12 bases spanning the gap. The germline gives CDR1 GTSNPN, CDR2 SVGIG (reference sequence). The CDR3 DNA is TGTGCCTGGAGTGAACTAGCTCCCCCCTACGAGCAGTACTTC. Translating it yields CAWSELAPPYEQYF. Full variable domain (missing parts from reference TRBV30 and TRBJ2-7): SQTIHQWPATLVQPVGSPLSLECTVEGTSNPNLYWYRQAAGRGLQLLFYSVGIGQISSEVPQNLSASRPQDRQFILSSKKLLLSDSGFYLCAWSELAPPYEQYFGPGTRLTVT.

The V call is TRBV6-5, the J call TRBJ1-5, with 7 positions matching TRBD1. Germline V gene lookup returns CDR1 MNHEY and CDR2 SVGAGI. V trimming: 2 bases; J trimming: 4 bases; junction bases outside the gene matches: 8. The CDR3 is made up of 16 amino acids. The CDR3 is CASSYTNRGGNQPQHF. CDR3 nucleotide sequence: TGTGCCAGCAGTTACACGAACAGGGGCGGGAATCAGCCCCAGCATTTT.

The chain is built from TRBV9 and TRBJ1-2; D perhaps matches TRBD1 (6 bases). From germline, CDR1 is SGDLS and CDR2 YYNGEE. This CDR3 spans 15 amino acids. V was cut by 4 bases and J by 0 bases, with 13 bases left in between. For the CDR3, the DNA is TGTGCCAGCAGCATAGGAGGGGGACCTAACTATGGCTACACCTTC. Residues: CASSIGGGPNYGYTF.

The rearrangement joins TRBV20-1 to TRBJ2-7; 8 bases agree with TRBD1. Germline values: CDR1 DFQATT, CDR2 SNEGSKA (reference sequence). Losses at the gene ends were 3 bases for V and 6 bases for J; bases not matched to a gene: 10. There are 14 residues in the CDR3. As DNA, the CDR3 is TGCAGTGCTAGGGTACCGGGACAGGCTCCCGAGCAGTACTTC. It codes for CSARVPGQAPEQYF.

This clonotype was detected only a few times. This sequence joins TRBV27 and TRBJ1-5; D is unresolved. Germline values: CDR1 MNHEY, CDR2 SMNVEV (reference sequence). This CDR3 comprises 11 residues. The CDR3 sequence: CPIPLLQPQHF. The CDR3 DNA is TGTCCAATCCCTCTTCTGCAGCCCCAGCATTTT.

This clonotype was detected once. CDR3 sequence reads: CASSRYGTPSTDTQYF. In nucleotides, the CDR3 is TGTGCCAGCAGCCGATACGGGACACCTAGCACAGATACGCAGTATTTT. This chain links TRBV7-2 with TRBJ2-3, with D tentatively TRBD1 (6 bases). CDR3 length: 16 residues. Germline V gives CDR1 SGHTA, CDR2 FQGNSA. The V end lost 5 bases, the J end lost 0 bases, and 15 bases lay between the germline ends.